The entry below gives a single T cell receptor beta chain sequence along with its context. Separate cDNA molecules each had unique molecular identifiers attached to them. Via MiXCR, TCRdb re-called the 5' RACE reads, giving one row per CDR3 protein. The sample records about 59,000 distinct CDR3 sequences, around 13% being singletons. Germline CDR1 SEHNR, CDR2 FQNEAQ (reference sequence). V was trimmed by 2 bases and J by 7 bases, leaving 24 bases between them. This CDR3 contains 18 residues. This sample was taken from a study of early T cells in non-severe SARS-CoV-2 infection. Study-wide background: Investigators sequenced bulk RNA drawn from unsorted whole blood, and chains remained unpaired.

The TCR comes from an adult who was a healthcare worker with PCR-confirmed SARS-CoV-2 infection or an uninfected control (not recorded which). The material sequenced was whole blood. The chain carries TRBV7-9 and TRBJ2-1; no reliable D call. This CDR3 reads CASSLTLLGGTIGNEQFF. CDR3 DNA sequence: TGTGCCAGCAGCTTAACACTTTTGGGCGGCACTATTGGGAATGAGCAGTTCTTC.